Presented here are 23 T cell receptor beta chains from one specimen sequenced in a study of early T cells in non-severe SARS-CoV-2 infection. TCRdb re-derived calls from the 5' RACE reads in MiXCR, one entry per CDR3 protein. The table includes some 46,000 distinct CDR3 sequences, around 6.1% detected once. Sequenced here: whole blood, sampled at baseline. Receptors originate from an adult who was a healthcare worker with PCR-confirmed SARS-CoV-2 infection or an uninfected control (not recorded which).

There are many counts of this clonotype. V usage is TRBV7-3 and J usage is TRBJ1-3; no clear D. V lost 5 bases, J lost 4 bases, and 15 bases lay in between. The CDR3 is 15 residues long. Germline CDR1 SGHTA, CDR2 FQGTGA. CDR3 DNA: TGTGCCAGCAGCCTCTCGCCGGCGTCGGGAAACACCATATATTTT. It yields the protein CASSLSPASGNTIYF.

This clonotype has a count of ten or more. The J gene is TRBJ2-4, the V gene TRBV4-3, with D tentatively TRBD1 (6 bases). Trimming took 3 bases from V and 0 from J, leaving 12 bases between them. The CDR3 sequence is 16 residues long. Germline V gene data show CDR1 as LGHNA and CDR2 as YSLEER. The CDR3 region has the DNA TGCGCCAGCAGCCACGGACAGACACTAGCCAAAAACATTCAGTACTTC. Translation gives CASSHGQTLAKNIQYF.

The rearrangement joins TRBV20-1 to TRBJ2-7, with D perhaps matching TRBD1 (5 bases). The germline V gene has CDR1 DFQATT and CDR2 SNEGSKA (reference sequence). This CDR3 comprises 13 residues. Trimming took 4 bases from V and 2 from J, leaving 12 bases between them. In nucleotides, the CDR3 is TGCAGTGCTAATCGTGACAGTCCCTACGAGCAGTACTTC. Amino acids: CSANRDSPYEQYF.

Ten or more counts support this clonotype. This chain links TRBV7-8 with TRBJ2-7; unclear D gene. Per germline, CDR1 SGHVS and CDR2 FQNEAQ. The CDR3 has 16 residues. The V and J ends lost 1 base and 0 bases respectively, with 13 bases between them. In nucleotides, the CDR3 is TGTGCCAGCAGCTTAGGGCCGCCTGCCAGCTCCTACGAGCAGTACTTC. This translates into CASSLGPPASSYEQYF.

This clonotype was counted between two and nine times. The chain links TRBV12-3 or TRBV12-4 to TRBJ2-3; 8 bases line up with TRBD2. The CDR3 contains 15 residues. After removal of 3 bases from V and 2 bases from J, the junction contained 4 bases not matched to a gene. The DNA of the CDR3 is TGTGCCAGCAGTTTTCGCGGGGGGAACACAGATACGCAGTATTTT. It encodes CASSFRGGNTDTQYF.

This clonotype was recorded at least ten times. The chain is built from TRBV4-2 and TRBJ2-1; the match to TRBD1 covers 10 bases. V lost 4 bases and J lost 8; bases outside the gene matches: 11. Germline CDR1 is LGHNA and CDR2 is YNFKEQ. CDR3 length: 16 residues. The CDR3 sequence is CASSLSDRGDFDEQFF. CDR3 DNA sequence: TGTGCCAGCAGCCTTTCGGACAGGGGGGACTTCGATGAGCAGTTCTTC.

The table lists this clonotype with a few counts. The chain uses TRBV10-3 and TRBJ1-3, with D perhaps matching TRBD1 (5 bases). Trimming removed 2 bases at V and 3 bases at J, with 8 bases between. Per the germline V gene, CDR1 is ENHRY and CDR2 is SYGVKD. This CDR3 has 14 amino acids. CDR3 bases: TGTGCCATCAGTGAGGAGGGACGTGGAAACACCATATATTTT. It is translated as CAISEEGRGNTIYF.

This clonotype was recorded a few times. V is TRBV4-2 and J is TRBJ2-2; 8 nucleotides align to TRBD1. The germline gives CDR1 LGHNA, CDR2 YNFKEQ. J gave up 4 bases and V 0 bases, and 1 base lay outside the gene matches. CDR3 length equals 15 residues. The CDR3 sequence: CASSQDTGGTGELFF. Here the CDR3 DNA reads TGTGCCAGCAGCCAAGATACAGGGGGCACCGGGGAGCTGTTTTTT.

The sample holds many counts of this clonotype. The chain joins TRBV24-1 to TRBJ2-2; TRBD1 matches at 9 bases. Germline trimming cut 2 bases from V and 1 base from J; bases unmatched to any gene: 7. CDR1 and CDR2 (germline): KGHDR, SFDVKD. The CDR3 is 18 residues long. CDR3 residues: CATSDSGTGRLNTGELFF. The DNA of the CDR3 is TGTGCCACCAGTGATTCCGGGACAGGGAGGTTGAACACCGGGGAGCTGTTTTTT.

This clonotype was observed at least ten times. The rearrangement joins TRBV20-1 to TRBJ1-6; perhaps TRBD1 as D (6 bases). The CDR3 covers 16 residues. V lost 7 bases to trimming and J lost 5 bases, with 21 bases between them. CDR1 is DFQATT, CDR2 SNEGSKA, per germline (reference sequence). In DNA, the CDR3 is TGCAGTGTTAAAAGGACAGTCGGGTTCAATAATTCACCCCTCCACTTT. Protein sequence: CSVKRTVGFNNSPLHF.

The chain has TRBV15 and TRBJ2-3; the D gene is possibly TRBD1 (5 bases). V lost 5 bases, J lost 2 bases, and 11 bases lay in between. CDR3 length: 14 residues. Germline values: CDR1 LNHNV, CDR2 YYDKDF (reference sequence). Here the CDR3 DNA reads TGTGCCACCAGCTTTACAGGTACCACAGATACGCAGTATTTT. It translates to CATSFTGTTDTQYF. Variable domain in full (rest from reference TRBV15 and TRBJ2-3): DAMVIQNPRYQVTQFGKPVTLSCSQTLNHNVMYWYQQKSSQAPKLLFHYYDKDFNNEADTPDNFQSRRPNTSFCFLDIRSPGLGDTAMYLCATSFTGTTDTQYFGPGTRLTVL.

This clonotype was picked up a small number of times. This chain uses TRBV20-1 with TRBJ1-1; tentative D call: TRBD1 (5 bases). This CDR3 region has 11 residues. V lost 8 bases and J lost 5, with 12 bases in between. The V gene's germline CDR1 is DFQATT and CDR2 SNEGSKA (reference sequence). CDR3 in DNA: TGCAGTAGCCTCAGGGAAACTGAAGCTTTCTTT. Its translation: CSSLRETEAFF.

Turning to this clonotype: A read error is possible here, since a much larger clone lies one base away. The rearrangement joins TRBV7-9 to TRBJ2-5; 8 bases are a match to TRBD2. The CDR3 sequence is 15 residues long. Germline V gene lookup returns CDR1 SEHNR and CDR2 FQNEAQ (reference sequence). The CDR3 DNA is TGTGCCAGCAGCTTCTACTCGGGGGGGCAAGAGACCCAGCACTTC. Its translation is CASSFYSGGQETQHF.

At least ten counts were recorded for this clonotype. The V gene is TRBV18, the J gene TRBJ1-6; D gene ambiguous. The V and J ends lost 2 bases and 8 bases respectively, with 7 bases between them. Germline V gene data show CDR1 as KGHSH and CDR2 as LQKENI. The CDR3 totals 13 residues. CDR3 in amino acids: CASSPARDSPLHF. The CDR3, as DNA: TGTGCCAGCTCACCAGCCCGGGATTCACCCCTCCACTTT. Supplemented by reference TRBV18 and TRBJ1-6, the full variable domain reads NAGVMQNPRHLVRRRGQEARLRCSPMKGHSHVYWYRQLPEEGLKFMVYLQKENIIDESGMPKERFSAEFPKEGPSILRIQQVVRGDSAAYFCASSPARDSPLHFGNGTRLTVT.

This clonotype came up many times. The V gene is TRBV7-2, the J gene TRBJ1-1; D remains unclear. V lost 5 bases and J lost 0, with 7 bases in between. CDR3 size: 13 residues. From germline, CDR1 is SGHTA and CDR2 FQGNSA. As DNA, the CDR3 is TGTGCCAGCAGCCCGGGATTGAACACTGAAGCTTTCTTT. It translates to CASSPGLNTEAFF.

This clonotype was seen a handful of times. The chain joins TRBV11-1 to TRBJ2-7; 9 nucleotides match TRBD1. Unmatched junction bases numbered 4, after V lost 7 bases and J lost 0 bases. The CDR3 has 14 residues. Germline CDR1 and CDR2: SGHAT and FQDESV (reference sequence). In DNA, the CDR3 is TGTGCCAGCAACCCGGACAGGGGCTCCTACGAGCAGTACTTC. It translates to CASNPDRGSYEQYF.

This clonotype was detected many times. The chain uses TRBV7-2 and TRBJ2-4; D gene ambiguous. CDR3 length: 15 residues. Trimming removed 4 bases at V and 3 bases at J, with 13 bases between. Germline-derived CDR1 and CDR2 are SGHTA and FQGNSA. CDR3 nucleotides: TGTGCCAGCAGCTCTACCGCAAACTACAAAAACATTCAGTACTTC. It translates to CASSSTANYKNIQYF.

This clonotype was seen at least ten times. The V gene is TRBV5-1, the J gene TRBJ2-1, with 8 bases identical to TRBD1. Trimming at V came to 3 bases and at J to 6 bases, leaving 5 bases not matched to a gene. CDR1 SGHRS and CDR2 YFSETQ come from the germline V gene. The CDR3 length is 14 residues. DNA of the CDR3: TGCGCCAGCAGCTATACGGGACAGGTCAATGAGCAGTTCTTC. Translation: CASSYTGQVNEQFF.

In this sample, this clonotype turned up many times. The chain is built from TRBV9 and TRBJ1-4; 9 bases are shared with TRBD1. Trimming at V came to 2 bases and at J to 4 bases, leaving 6 bases not matched to a gene. Looked up from germline, CDR1 is SGDLS and CDR2 is YYNGEE. There are 16 residues in the CDR3. In DNA form, the CDR3 reads TGTGCCAGCAGCGTGGGGACAGGGAGTTTTAATGAAAAACTGTTTTTT. Its translation is CASSVGTGSFNEKLFF.

This clonotype was detected ten times or more. The rearrangement links TRBV6-1 to TRBJ2-3; D remains ambiguous. The V end lost 0 bases, the J end lost 6 bases, and 7 bases lay between the germline ends. Per germline, CDR1 MNHNS and CDR2 SASEGT. This CDR3 has 13 amino acids. The CDR3 DNA follows: TGTGCCAGCAGTGAAGCGGACGGGGATACGCAGTATTTT. Amino acid sequence: CASSEADGDTQYF.

This clonotype has ten or more counts. The V and J genes are TRBV6-1 and TRBJ2-7; D gene uncertain. CDR1 and CDR2 (germline): MNHNS, SASEGT. This CDR3 is built from 13 residues. Trimming removed 2 bases at V and 4 bases at J, with 9 bases between. The CDR3 sequence: CASSESDTYEQYF. The CDR3 DNA follows: TGTGCCAGCAGTGAATCGGATACTTACGAGCAGTACTTC.

In its sample, this clonotype was seen many times. The chain joins TRBV6-2 or TRBV6-3 to TRBJ2-5, with TRBD2 matching 10 bases. This CDR3 has 13 residues. Per the germline V gene, CDR1 is MNHEY and CDR2 is SVGEGT. J lost 3 bases, V lost 8 bases, and 3 bases had no gene match. The CDR3 here is CASRTSGKETQYF. The CDR3 DNA is TGTGCCAGCCGGACTAGCGGAAAAGAGACCCAGTACTTC.

This clonotype was seen a handful of times. The chain links TRBV20-1 to TRBJ2-4; D perhaps matches TRBD1 (6 bases). Germline CDR1 and CDR2: DFQATT and SNEGSKA (reference sequence). The CDR3 totals 15 residues. The ends were cut back, 1 base at V and 6 bases at J, with 16 bases in the middle. Written as DNA, the CDR3 is TGCAGTGCTAGAGCCCCCCCGGGACAATCAAACATTCAGTACTTC. Translation: CSARAPPGQSNIQYF.